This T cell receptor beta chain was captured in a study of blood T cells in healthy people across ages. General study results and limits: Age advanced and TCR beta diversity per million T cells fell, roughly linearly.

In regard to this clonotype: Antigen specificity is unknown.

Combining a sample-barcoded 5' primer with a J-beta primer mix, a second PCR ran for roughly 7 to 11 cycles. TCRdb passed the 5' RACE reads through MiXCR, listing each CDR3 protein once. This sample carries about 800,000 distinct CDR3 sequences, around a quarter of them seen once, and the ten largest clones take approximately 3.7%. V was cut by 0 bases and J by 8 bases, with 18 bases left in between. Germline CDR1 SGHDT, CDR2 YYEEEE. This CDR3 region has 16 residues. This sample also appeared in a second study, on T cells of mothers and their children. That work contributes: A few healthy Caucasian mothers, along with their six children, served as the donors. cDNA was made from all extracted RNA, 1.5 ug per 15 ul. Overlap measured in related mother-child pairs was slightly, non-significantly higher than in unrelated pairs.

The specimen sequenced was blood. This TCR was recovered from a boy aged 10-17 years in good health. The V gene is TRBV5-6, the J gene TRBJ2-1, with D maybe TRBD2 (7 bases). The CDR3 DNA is TGTGCCAGCAGCTTGGCCGTCGGGGGGCCTGCCGATGAGCAGTTCTTC. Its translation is CASSLAVGGPADEQFF. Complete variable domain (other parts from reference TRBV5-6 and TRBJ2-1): DAGVTQSPTHLIKTRGQQVTLRCSPKSGHDTVSWYQQALGQGPQFIFQYYEEEERQRGNFPDRFSGHQFPNYSSELNVNALLLGDSALYLCASSLAVGGPADEQFFGPGTRLTVL.